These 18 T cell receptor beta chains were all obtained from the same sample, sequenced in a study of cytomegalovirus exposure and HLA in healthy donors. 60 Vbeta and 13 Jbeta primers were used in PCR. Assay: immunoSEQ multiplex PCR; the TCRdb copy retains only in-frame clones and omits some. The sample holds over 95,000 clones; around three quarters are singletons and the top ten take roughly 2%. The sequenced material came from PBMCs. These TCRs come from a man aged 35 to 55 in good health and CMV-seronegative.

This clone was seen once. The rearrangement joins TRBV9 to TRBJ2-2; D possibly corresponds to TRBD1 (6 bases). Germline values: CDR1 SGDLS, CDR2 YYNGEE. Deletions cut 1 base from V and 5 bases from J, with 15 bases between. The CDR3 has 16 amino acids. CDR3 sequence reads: CASSVYLGARTGELFF. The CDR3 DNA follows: TGTGCCAGCAGCGTATATTTGGGGGCGCGAACCGGGGAGCTGTTTTTT.

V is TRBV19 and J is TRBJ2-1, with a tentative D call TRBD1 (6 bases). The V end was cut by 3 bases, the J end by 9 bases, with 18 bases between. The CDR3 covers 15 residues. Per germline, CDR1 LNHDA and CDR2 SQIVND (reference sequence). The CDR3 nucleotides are TGTGCCAGTAGTATGGTCGGCGCAGGGACAAGTGAGCAGTTCTTC. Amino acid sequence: CASSMVGAGTSEQFF.

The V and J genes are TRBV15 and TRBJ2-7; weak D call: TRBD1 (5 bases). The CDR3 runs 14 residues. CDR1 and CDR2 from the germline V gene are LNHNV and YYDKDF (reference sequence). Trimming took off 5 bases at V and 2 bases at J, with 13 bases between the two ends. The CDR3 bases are TGTGCCACCAGCGTTTCAGGGTCTACCTACGAGCAGTACTTC. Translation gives CATSVSGSTYEQYF.

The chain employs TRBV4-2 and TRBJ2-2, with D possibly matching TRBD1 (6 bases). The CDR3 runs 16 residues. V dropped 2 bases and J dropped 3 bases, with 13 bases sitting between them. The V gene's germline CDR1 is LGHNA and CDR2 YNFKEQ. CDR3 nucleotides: TGTGCCAGCAGCCAAACCGGGACAAGGGACACCGGGGAGCTGTTTTTT. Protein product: CASSQTGTRDTGELFF.

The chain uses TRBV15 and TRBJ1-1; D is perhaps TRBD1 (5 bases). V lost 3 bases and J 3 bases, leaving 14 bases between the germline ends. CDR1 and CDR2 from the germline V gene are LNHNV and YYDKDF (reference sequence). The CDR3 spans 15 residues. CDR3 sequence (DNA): TGTGCCACCAGCAGCCGAGTACAGGCGGACACTGAAGCTTTCTTT. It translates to CATSSRVQADTEAFF. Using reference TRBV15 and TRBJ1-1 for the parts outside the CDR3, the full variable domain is DAMVIQNPRYQVTQFGKPVTLSCSQTLNHNVMYWYQQKSSQAPKLLFHYYDKDFNNEADTPDNFQSRRPNTSFCFLDIRSPGLGDTAMYLCATSSRVQADTEAFFGQGTRLTVV.

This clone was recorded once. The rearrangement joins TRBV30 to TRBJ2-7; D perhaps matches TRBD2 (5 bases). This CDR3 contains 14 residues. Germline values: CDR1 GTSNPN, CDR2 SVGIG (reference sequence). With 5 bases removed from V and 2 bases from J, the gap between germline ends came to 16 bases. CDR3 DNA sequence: TGTGCCTGGGGGGAGAAAAACAGTCCCTACGAGCAGTACTTC. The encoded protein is CAWGEKNSPYEQYF.

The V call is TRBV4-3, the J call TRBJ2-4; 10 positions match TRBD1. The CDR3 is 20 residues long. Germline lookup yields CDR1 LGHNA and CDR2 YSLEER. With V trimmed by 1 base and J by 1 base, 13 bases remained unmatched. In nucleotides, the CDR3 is TGCGCCAGCAGCCAAGTTGTAGGACAGGGGGGGGGTTTGGCCAAAAACATTCAGTACTTC. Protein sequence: CASSQVVGQGGGLAKNIQYF.

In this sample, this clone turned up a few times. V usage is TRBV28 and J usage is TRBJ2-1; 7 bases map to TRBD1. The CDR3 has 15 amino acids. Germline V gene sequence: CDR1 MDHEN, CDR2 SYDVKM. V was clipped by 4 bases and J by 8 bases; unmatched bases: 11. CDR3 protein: CASSSRDRPGDEQFF. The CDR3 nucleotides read TGTGCCAGCAGTTCCCGGGACAGACCCGGTGATGAGCAGTTCTTC.

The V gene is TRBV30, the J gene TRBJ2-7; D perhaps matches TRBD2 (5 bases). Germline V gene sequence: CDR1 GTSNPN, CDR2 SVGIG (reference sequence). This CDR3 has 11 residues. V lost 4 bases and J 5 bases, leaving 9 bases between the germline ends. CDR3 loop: CAWMEDHEQYF. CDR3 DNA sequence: TGTGCCTGGATGGAGGACCACGAGCAGTACTTC.

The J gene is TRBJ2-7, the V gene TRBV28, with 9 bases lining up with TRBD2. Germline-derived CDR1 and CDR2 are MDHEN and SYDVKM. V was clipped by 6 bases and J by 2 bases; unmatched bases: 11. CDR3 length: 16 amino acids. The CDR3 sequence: CASSPTLAGKAYEQYF. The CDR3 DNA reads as TGTGCCAGCAGCCCCACGCTAGCGGGAAAGGCCTACGAGCAGTACTTC.

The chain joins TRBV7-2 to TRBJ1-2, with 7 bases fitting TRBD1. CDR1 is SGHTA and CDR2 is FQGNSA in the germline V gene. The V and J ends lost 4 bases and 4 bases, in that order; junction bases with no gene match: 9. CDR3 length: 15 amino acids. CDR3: CASSSSGTESYGYTF. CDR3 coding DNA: TGTGCCAGCAGCTCCTCCGGGACAGAGAGCTATGGCTACACCTTC. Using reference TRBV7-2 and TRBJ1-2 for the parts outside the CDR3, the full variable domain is GAGVSQSPSNKVTEKGKDVELRCDPISGHTALYWYRQSLGQGLEFLIYFQGNSAPDKSGLPSDRFSAERTGGSVSTLTIQRTQQEDSAVYLCASSSSGTESYGYTFGSGTRLTVV.

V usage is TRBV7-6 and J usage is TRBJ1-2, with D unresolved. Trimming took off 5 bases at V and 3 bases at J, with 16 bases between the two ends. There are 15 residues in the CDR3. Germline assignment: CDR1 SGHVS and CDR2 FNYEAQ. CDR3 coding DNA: TGTGCCAGCAGCCCCTGGGAGGTAGCCCACTATGGCTACACCTTC. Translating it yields CASSPWEVAHYGYTF. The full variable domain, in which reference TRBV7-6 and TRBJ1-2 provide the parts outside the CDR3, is GAGVSQSPRYKVTKRGQDVALRCDPISGHVSLYWYRQALGQGPEFLTYFNYEAQQDKSGLPNDRFSAERPEGSISTLTIQRTEQRDSAMYRCASSPWEVAHYGYTFGSGTRLTVV.

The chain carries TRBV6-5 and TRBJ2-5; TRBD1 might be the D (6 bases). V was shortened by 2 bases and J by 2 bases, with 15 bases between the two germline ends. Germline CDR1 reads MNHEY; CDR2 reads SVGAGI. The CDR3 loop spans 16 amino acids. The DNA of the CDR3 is TGTGCCAGCAGTTACGAGAAAGGGGGATTACAAGAGACCCAGTACTTC. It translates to CASSYEKGGLQETQYF.

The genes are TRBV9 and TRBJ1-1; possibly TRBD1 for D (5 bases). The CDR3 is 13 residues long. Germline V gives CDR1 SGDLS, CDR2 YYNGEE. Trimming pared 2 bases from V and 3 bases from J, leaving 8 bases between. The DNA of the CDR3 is TGTGCCAGCAGCGTCGGGGGGTACACTGAAGCTTTCTTT. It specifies CASSVGGYTEAFF.

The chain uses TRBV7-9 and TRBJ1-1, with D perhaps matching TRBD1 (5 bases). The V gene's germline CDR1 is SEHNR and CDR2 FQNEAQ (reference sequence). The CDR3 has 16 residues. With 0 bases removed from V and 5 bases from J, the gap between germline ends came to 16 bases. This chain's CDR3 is CASSLAVTGLVTEAFF. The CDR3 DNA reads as TGTGCCAGCAGCTTAGCGGTCACGGGACTGGTTACTGAAGCTTTCTTT.

The CDR3 loop is CASSHRGGPLDDEQYF. CDR3 bases: TGTGCCAGTAGCCATAGGGGGGGTCCTCTGGACGACGAGCAGTACTTC. V gene TRBV19 combines with J gene TRBJ2-7, with D possibly TRBD2 on 7 matching bases. The length of the CDR3 is 16 residues. Trimming took 6 bases from V and 5 from J, leaving 23 bases between them. Germline loops: CDR1 LNHDA, CDR2 SQIVND (reference sequence).

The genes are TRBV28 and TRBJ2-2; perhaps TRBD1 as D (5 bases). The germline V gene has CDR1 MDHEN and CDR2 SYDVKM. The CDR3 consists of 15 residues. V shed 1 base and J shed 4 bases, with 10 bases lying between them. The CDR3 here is CASSLFRAITGELFF. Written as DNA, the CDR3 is TGTGCCAGCAGTTTATTCAGGGCCATCACCGGGGAGCTGTTTTTT.

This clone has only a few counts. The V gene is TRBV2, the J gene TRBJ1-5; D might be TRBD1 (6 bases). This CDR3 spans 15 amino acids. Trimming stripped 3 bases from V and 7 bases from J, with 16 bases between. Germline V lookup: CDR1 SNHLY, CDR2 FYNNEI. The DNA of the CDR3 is TGTGCCAGCAGTGACCCAGGGGCGGGGGGGCAGCCCCAGCATTTT. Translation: CASSDPGAGGQPQHF.